Shown below are 26 T cell receptor beta chains from a single sample sequenced in a study of cytomegalovirus exposure and HLA in healthy donors. This table comes from immunoSEQ multiplex PCR, and its TCRdb copy is limited to in-frame clones, with some not included. Here the sample spans some 150,000 clones, around 84% being singletons. Sequences were obtained from PBMCs. The receptor set was obtained from a human donor in good health.

This sequence joins TRBV29-1 and TRBJ2-7, with 10 bases matching TRBD2. Looked up from germline, CDR1 is SQVTM and CDR2 is ANQGSEA. V lost 4 bases and J lost 1; bases outside the gene matches: 4. The CDR3 runs to 14 residues. The CDR3, as DNA: TGCAGCGTTGCCCGGACTAGCGGTTCCTACGAGCAGTACTTC. It is translated as CSVARTSGSYEQYF.

CDR3 nucleotide sequence: TGTGCCAGCAATACCGGGGGGCCTGACACCGGGGAGCTGTTTTTT. Its translation is CASNTGGPDTGELFF. This rearrangement joins TRBV5-6 to TRBJ2-2, with D maybe TRBD2 (7 bases). The CDR3 runs to 15 residues. Trimming took off 6 bases at V and 3 bases at J, with 15 bases between the two ends. The germline V gene has CDR1 SGHDT and CDR2 YYEEEE.

J is TRBJ2-3 and V is TRBV5-1, with TRBD2 as a possible D gene (6 bases). The CDR3 covers 14 residues. V lost 4 bases, J lost 5 bases, and 14 bases lay in between. Germline values: CDR1 SGHRS, CDR2 YFSETQ. The CDR3 spells CASSGGMERDTQYF. In nucleotides, the CDR3 is TGCGCCAGCAGCGGGGGGATGGAGCGAGATACGCAGTATTTT. The variable domain in full, completed from reference TRBV5-1 and TRBJ2-3, reads KAGVTQTPRYLIKTRGQQVTLSCSPISGHRSVSWYQQTPGQGLQFLFEYFSETQRNKGNFPGRFSGRQFSNSRSEMNVSTLELGDSALYLCASSGGMERDTQYFGPGTRLTVL.

This chain connects TRBV7-3 to TRBJ1-6; TRBD1 matches 8 bases. The germline CDR1 and CDR2 sequences are SGHTA and FQGTGA. The CDR3 length is 16 residues. Germline trimming cut 0 bases from V and 7 bases from J; bases unmatched to any gene: 5. The CDR3 sequence is CASSLTSDRGNSPLHF. In DNA, the CDR3 is TGTGCCAGCAGCTTAACCTCCGACAGGGGAAATTCACCCCTCCACTTT.

In its sample, this clone was seen a few times. The V gene is TRBV11-2, the J gene TRBJ1-2, with TRBD1 matching over 9 bases. Trimming cost V 5 bases and J 4 bases; bases outside gene matches: 11. Germline lookup yields CDR1 SGHAT and CDR2 FQNNGV. This CDR3 is 16 amino acids long. The CDR3 sequence is CASSPITGTGIYGYTF. As DNA, the CDR3 is TGTGCCAGCAGCCCGATTACCGGGACAGGGATCTATGGCTACACCTTC.

V is TRBV10-3 and J is TRBJ2-7; 11 nucleotides agree with TRBD1. The length of the CDR3 is 13 residues. V was clipped by 10 bases and J by 4 bases; unmatched bases: 6. CDR1 is ENHRY and CDR2 is SYGVKD in the germline V gene. The CDR3 bases are TGTGCCACCACCGGGACAGGGGGGTACGAGCAGTACTTC. This codes for CATTGTGGYEQYF.

As concerns this clone: Other DNA sequences in the sample encode the same CDR3. V is TRBV7-9 and J is TRBJ1-5; maybe TRBD1 (6 bases). The CDR3 runs 14 residues. Germline V gene lookup returns CDR1 SEHNR and CDR2 FQNEAQ (reference sequence). The germline V and J ends were trimmed by 3 bases and 4 bases, with 10 bases remaining between them. CDR3 DNA: TGTGCCAGCAGCTTGGACAGTTCGAATCAGCCCCAGCATTTT. This codes for CASSLDSSNQPQHF.

V and J are TRBV6-5 and TRBJ1-5, with 8 bases matching TRBD1. The CDR3 is 14 residues long. V lost 5 bases and J lost 5; bases outside the gene matches: 5. Germline V gives CDR1 MNHEY, CDR2 SVGAGI. CDR3 protein: CASSTRQGHQPQHF. In nucleotides, the CDR3 is TGTGCCAGCAGTACCAGACAGGGGCATCAGCCCCAGCATTTT.

This clone came up once. The chain uses TRBV7-2 and TRBJ2-1, with a possible D match to TRBD1 (6 bases). There are 15 residues in the CDR3. V lost 5 bases and J 4 bases, leaving 15 bases between the germline ends. Germline-derived CDR1 and CDR2 are SGHTA and FQGNSA. CDR3 region: CASSPTDRTYNEQFF. The CDR3 DNA follows: TGTGCCAGCAGCCCAACGGACAGAACGTACAATGAGCAGTTCTTC.

The rearrangement joins TRBV19 to TRBJ2-2; the D gene is possibly TRBD1 (5 bases). The CDR3 runs to 16 residues. The V end was cut by 5 bases, the J end by 0 bases, with 13 bases between. The germline V gene has CDR1 LNHDA and CDR2 SQIVND (reference sequence). Here the CDR3 DNA reads TGTGCCAGTAGTGTTGACAGTACCTCGAACACCGGGGAGCTGTTTTTT. Protein: CASSVDSTSNTGELFF.

The chain employs TRBV5-6 and TRBJ2-1, with TRBD2 matching over 8 bases. The CDR3 runs to 15 residues. Germline-derived CDR1 and CDR2 are SGHDT and YYEEEE. Losses at the gene ends were 4 bases for V and 10 bases for J; bases not matched to a gene: 13. The CDR3 sequence: CASSPREGLAREQFF. Written as DNA, the CDR3 is TGTGCCAGCAGCCCTCGGGAGGGCCTTGCCAGGGAGCAGTTCTTC.

The chain combines TRBV2 with TRBJ1-1; D unresolved. The germline V gene encodes CDR1 SNHLY and CDR2 FYNNEI. The V end was cut by 6 bases, the J end by 1 base, with 9 bases between. The CDR3 loop spans 13 amino acids. The CDR3 reads CASRLTENTEAFF. The DNA for the CDR3 is TGTGCCAGCAGGCTCACAGAGAACACTGAAGCTTTCTTT.

A few counts support this clone. The chain joins TRBV30 to TRBJ1-5; TRBD1 agrees at 7 bases. Germline assignment: CDR1 GTSNPN and CDR2 SVGIG (reference sequence). The CDR3 extends over 14 amino acids. V was clipped by 0 bases and J by 6 bases; unmatched bases: 5. For the CDR3, the DNA is TGTGCCTGGAGTGTAGACAGGGTATCTCAGCCCCAGCATTTT. This sequence encodes CAWSVDRVSQPQHF.

CDR3 protein: CASSEVAERPQHF. The CDR3 DNA sequence: TGTGCCAGCAGTGAGGTGGCTGAGCGGCCCCAGCATTTT. The genes are TRBV2 and TRBJ1-5; D is uncertain. The CDR3 runs to 13 residues. V was clipped by 3 bases and J by 9 bases, with 12 bases between them. CDR1 is SNHLY, CDR2 FYNNEI, per germline.

The CDR3 loop is CASSLAGDTGELFF. CDR3 DNA: TGTGCCAGCAGCTTAGCGGGCGACACCGGGGAGCTGTTTTTT. The chain has TRBV7-9 and TRBJ2-2; no definite D call. Trimming cost V 0 bases and J 3 bases, with 5 bases left between them. This CDR3 contains 14 residues. CDR1 is SEHNR and CDR2 is FQNEAQ in the germline V gene (reference sequence).

The chain has TRBV2 and TRBJ2-2, with a weak D call TRBD1 (6 bases). Germline values: CDR1 SNHLY, CDR2 FYNNEI. V shed 6 bases and J shed 5 bases, with 10 bases lying between them. This CDR3 is 13 amino acids long. CDR3 loop: CASSLQGTGELFF. CDR3 bases: TGTGCCAGCAGCCTACAGGGAACCGGGGAGCTGTTTTTT.

This chain connects TRBV14 to TRBJ1-1; D call uncertain. The V gene lost 1 base and the J gene lost 8 bases, with 11 bases spanning the gap. The CDR3 length is 13 residues. Germline CDR1 is SGHDN and CDR2 is FVKESK. The CDR3 sequence is CASSQGPKTEAFF. The DNA of the CDR3 is TGTGCCAGCAGCCAAGGCCCTAAAACCGAAGCTTTCTTT.

J is TRBJ1-1 and V is TRBV6-5; D is unclear. Looked up from germline, CDR1 is MNHEY and CDR2 is SVGAGI. CDR3 length: 13 residues. The ends were cut back, 4 bases at V and 0 bases at J, with 6 bases in the middle. The CDR3: CASSSTVNTEAFF. Written as DNA, the CDR3 is TGTGCCAGCAGTTCCACAGTGAACACTGAAGCTTTCTTT.

The chain recombines TRBV4-1 with TRBJ1-1; D perhaps matches TRBD1 (5 bases). Trimming cost V 0 bases and J 5 bases, with 16 bases left between them. Germline CDR1 is MGHRA and CDR2 is YSYEKL. CDR3 size: 16 residues. The CDR3 is CASSQEVGQEGTEAFF. CDR3 DNA sequence: TGCGCCAGCAGCCAAGAGGTCGGGCAGGAGGGGACTGAAGCTTTCTTT.

The rearrangement joins TRBV29-1 to TRBJ1-5; perhaps TRBD1 as D (6 bases). Germline V lookup: CDR1 SQVTM, CDR2 ANQGSEA. Deletions cut 7 bases from V and 4 bases from J, with 17 bases between. The length of the CDR3 is 14 residues. CDR3 residues: CSAILQGTNQPQHF. The CDR3 nucleotides read TGCAGCGCCATATTACAGGGAACGAATCAGCCCCAGCATTTT.

CDR3 sequence (DNA): TGTGCCAGCAGCCCGACAGGGAAGCAGTACTTC. Amino acids: CASSPTGKQYF. The rearrangement joins TRBV28 to TRBJ2-7, with 7 bases identical to TRBD1. There are 11 residues in the CDR3. Germline V gives CDR1 MDHEN, CDR2 SYDVKM. J lost 8 bases, V lost 6 bases, and 4 bases had no gene match.

This clone occurred once. V and J are TRBV19 and TRBJ2-1, with 9 bases lining up with TRBD2. The CDR3 length is 15 residues. The junction had 10 bases not matched to a gene; V was cut back by 6 bases and J by 7 bases. Germline CDR1 is LNHDA and CDR2 is SQIVND (reference sequence). The CDR3 DNA sequence: TGTGCCAGTAGCCAGGGGCGGGGGGGCCTTAATGAGCAGTTCTTC. Amino acids: CASSQGRGGLNEQFF.

The chain has TRBV5-4 and TRBJ2-1; TRBD1 matches 8 bases. V lost 4 bases, J lost 3 bases, and 6 bases stayed unmatched. This CDR3 has 15 residues. CDR1 is SGHNT and CDR2 is YYREEE in the germline V gene (reference sequence). The CDR3 nucleotides are TGTGCCAGCAGCCTAAGACAGGGGTTCTACAATGAGCAGTTCTTC. This sequence encodes CASSLRQGFYNEQFF.

The chain recombines TRBV25-1 with TRBJ1-1; D is unclear. Germline V gene sequence: CDR1 MGHDK, CDR2 SYGVNS. V lost 3 bases and J 1 base, leaving 12 bases between the germline ends. The CDR3 consists of 15 residues. CDR3 sequence (DNA): TGTGCCAGCAGTGATGAATACGGTCCGAACACTGAAGCTTTCTTT. It specifies CASSDEYGPNTEAFF.

The V call is TRBV5-6, the J call TRBJ1-1; no clear D gene. Between the trimmed V and J ends, which lost 2 bases and 6 bases, there was a span of 8 bases. Per the germline V gene, CDR1 is SGHDT and CDR2 is YYEEEE. This CDR3 is 12 amino acids long. This chain's CDR3 is CASSFSRAEAFF. The CDR3 DNA is TGTGCCAGCAGCTTTAGTCGCGCTGAAGCTTTCTTT.

This sequence joins TRBV30 and TRBJ1-5, with D possibly being TRBD1 (5 bases). The V gene lost 0 bases and the J gene lost 5 bases, with 8 bases spanning the gap. CDR3 size: 13 residues. The V gene's germline CDR1 is GTSNPN and CDR2 SVGIG (reference sequence). CDR3 nucleotides: TGTGCCTGGAGTGTATCAGGGCATCAGCCCCAGCATTTT. Protein: CAWSVSGHQPQHF.